This T cell receptor (beta chain) was documented in a study of cytomegalovirus exposure and HLA in healthy donors. The CDR3 length is 12 residues. The trim removed 8 bases at V and 5 bases at J, leaving 5 bases unmatched. Germline V CDR1 and CDR2: MNHEY, SMNVEV (reference sequence). On this clone itself: Its antigen is undetermined.

Study outcomes and limitations: Listed as cytomegalovirus-associated were 150 or so TCR beta chains. Accurate predictions that matched the HLA-A and HLA-B alleles of most subjects were reportedly made from TCR beta sequences. Later findings reportedly placed an Asian-associated ancestry cluster below the approximately 700-donor mean for N-insertions.

The PCR used 60 Vbeta and 13 Jbeta primers. The assay was immunoSEQ multiplex PCR, and TCRdb's table has in-frame clones only and misses some. The table shows 150,000 to 200,000 clones, with around 80% occurring only once. This clonotype originated in a woman in her thirties or forties in good health and CMV-seropositive. Sequenced: PBMCs. This sequence joins TRBV27 and TRBJ1-2; 7 bases align to TRBD1. CDR3 DNA sequence: TGTGCCAGCCGACAGACAGGGTATGGCTACACCTTC. It specifies CASRQTGYGYTF.